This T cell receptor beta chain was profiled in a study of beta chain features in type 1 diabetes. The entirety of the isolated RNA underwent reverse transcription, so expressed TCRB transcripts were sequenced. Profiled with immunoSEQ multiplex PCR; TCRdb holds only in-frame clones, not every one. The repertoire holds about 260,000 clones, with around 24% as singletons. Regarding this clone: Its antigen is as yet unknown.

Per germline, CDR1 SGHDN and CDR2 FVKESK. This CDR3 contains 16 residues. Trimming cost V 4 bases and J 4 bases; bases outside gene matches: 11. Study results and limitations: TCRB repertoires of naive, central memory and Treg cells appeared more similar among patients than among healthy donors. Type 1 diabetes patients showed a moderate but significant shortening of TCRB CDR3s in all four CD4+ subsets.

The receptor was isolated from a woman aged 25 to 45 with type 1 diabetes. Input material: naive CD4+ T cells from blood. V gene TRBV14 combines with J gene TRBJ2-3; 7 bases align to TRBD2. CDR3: CASSRGWDYQADTQYF. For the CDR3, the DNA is TGTGCCAGCAGCCGAGGTTGGGACTACCAGGCAGATACGCAGTATTTT.